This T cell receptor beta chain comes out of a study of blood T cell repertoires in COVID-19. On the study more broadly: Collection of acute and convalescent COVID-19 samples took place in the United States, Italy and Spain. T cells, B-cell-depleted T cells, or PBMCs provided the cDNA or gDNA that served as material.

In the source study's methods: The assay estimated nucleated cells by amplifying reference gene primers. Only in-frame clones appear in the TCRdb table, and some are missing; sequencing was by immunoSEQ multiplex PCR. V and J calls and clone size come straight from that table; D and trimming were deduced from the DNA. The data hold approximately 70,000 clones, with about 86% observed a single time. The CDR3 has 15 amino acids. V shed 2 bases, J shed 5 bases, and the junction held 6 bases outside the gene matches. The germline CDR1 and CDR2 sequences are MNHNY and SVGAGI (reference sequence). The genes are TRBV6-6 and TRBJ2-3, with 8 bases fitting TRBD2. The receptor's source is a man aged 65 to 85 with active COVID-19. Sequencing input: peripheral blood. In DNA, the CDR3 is TGTGCCAGCAGTTACAGTAGCGGGACGGGAGATACGCAGTATTTT. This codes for CASSYSSGTGDTQYF.